Shown below are 28 T cell receptor beta chains from a single sample sequenced in a study of T-cell memory formation after mild COVID-19. TCRdb itself ran the 5' RACE reads through MiXCR, one entry per CDR3 protein. The data hold tens of thousands of distinct CDR3 sequences, with about 13% observed a single time. The sequenced sample consisted of PBMCs or a T cell subset sorted from them (not recorded which). The origin of the receptors is an adult woman who had mild COVID-19 (a few samples of this study predate the infection). Cell type and time point are not known.

This chain links TRBV9 with TRBJ1-1; a weak D match, TRBD1 (5 bases). Germline CDR1 SGDLS, CDR2 YYNGEE. V was trimmed by 4 bases and J by 1 base, leaving 11 bases between them. The CDR3 contains 14 residues. In DNA form, the CDR3 reads TGTGCCAGCAGCCCACCCGGGGGGAACACTGAAGCTTTCTTT. Its translation is CASSPPGGNTEAFF.

The V and J genes are TRBV12-3 or TRBV12-4 and TRBJ2-1; 11 bases fit TRBD2. V shed 5 bases and J 8 bases; nucleotides not matched to a gene: 5. This CDR3 comprises 14 residues. The chain's CDR3 is CASSLGTSGHEQFF. The CDR3 DNA reads TGTGCCAGCAGTCTAGGGACTAGCGGCCATGAGCAGTTCTTC.

This clonotype occurred many times. The chain links TRBV29-1 to TRBJ2-1; unclear D gene. This CDR3 region has 14 residues. Trimming removed 4 bases at V and 8 bases at J, with 18 bases between. Germline CDR1 and CDR2: SQVTM and ANQGSEA. Written as DNA, the CDR3 is TGCAGCGTTGGTCTGAGCAGTAGGGTCCATGAGCAGTTCTTC. Protein product: CSVGLSSRVHEQFF.

The CDR3 bases are TGTGCCAGCAGCCCAGAGTGGGGGAATGAGCAGTTCTTC. Translation gives CASSPEWGNEQFF. The V call is TRBV7-6, the J call TRBJ2-1; D is perhaps TRBD1 or TRBD2 (5 bases each). Germline V gene lookup returns CDR1 SGHVS and CDR2 FNYEAQ. The CDR3 is 13 residues long. Trimming pared 5 bases from V and 7 bases from J, leaving 12 bases between.

V gene TRBV6-5 combines with J gene TRBJ1-1; D may be TRBD1 (6 bases). CDR1 and CDR2 from the germline V gene are MNHEY and SVGAGI. CDR3 length: 12 amino acids. The V end lost 6 bases, the J end lost 7 bases, and 12 bases lay between the germline ends. The CDR3 DNA reads TGTGCCAGCAGAAGGGGGGGTTTTGAAGCTTTCTTT. Encoded protein: CASRRGGFEAFF.

The chain is built from TRBV19 and TRBJ2-7; D may match TRBD1 or TRBD2 (6 bases each). The CDR3 is made up of 15 amino acids. Germline values: CDR1 LNHDA, CDR2 SQIVND (reference sequence). Trimming took off 1 base at V and 2 bases at J, with 12 bases between the two ends. This CDR3 is CASSIAAGEAYEQYF. DNA of the CDR3: TGTGCCAGTAGTATAGCCGCAGGGGAGGCCTACGAGCAGTACTTC.

This clonotype has only a few counts. The genes are TRBV12-3 or TRBV12-4 and TRBJ2-7, with D perhaps TRBD1 or TRBD2 (5 bases each). The length of the CDR3 is 14 residues. V lost 6 bases to trimming and J lost 4 bases, with 16 bases between them. CDR3 DNA sequence: TGTGCCAGCAGCGCCGGGACCCAATTTTACGAGCAGTACTTC. Translating gives CASSAGTQFYEQYF.

This clonotype appeared a few times. The V call is TRBV7-6, the J call TRBJ2-1, with 7 nucleotides matching TRBD2. Germline V gives CDR1 SGHVS, CDR2 FNYEAQ. CDR3 length: 18 amino acids. With V trimmed by 1 base and J by 7 bases, 16 bases remained unmatched. Here the CDR3 reads CASSLEWGGGVPGNEQFF. CDR3 DNA sequence: TGTGCCAGCAGCTTAGAATGGGGCGGGGGAGTCCCTGGGAATGAGCAGTTCTTC.

This clonotype was seen a few times. The genes are TRBV15 and TRBJ2-2; D unresolved. This CDR3 comprises 16 residues. Per the germline V gene, CDR1 is LNHNV and CDR2 is YYDKDF (reference sequence). The germline V and J ends were trimmed by 0 bases and 0 bases, with 8 bases remaining between them. CDR3 nucleotide sequence: TGTGCCACCAGCAGAGAACCCATAACGAACACCGGGGAGCTGTTTTTT. Residues: CATSREPITNTGELFF.

The sample holds a few counts of this clonotype. This CDR3 reads CASRKAFPGADEQYF. For the CDR3, the DNA is TGTGCCAGCAGAAAGGCCTTTCCGGGGGCCGACGAGCAGTACTTC. This chain links TRBV6-5 with TRBJ2-7; D is tentatively TRBD1 or TRBD2 (6 bases each). Germline CDR1 and CDR2: MNHEY and SVGAGI. V lost 6 bases and J lost 5, with 20 bases in between. The CDR3 has 15 amino acids.

This clonotype was counted between two and nine times. The rearrangement links TRBV5-5 to TRBJ2-4, with 8 bases lining up with TRBD2. This CDR3 comprises 14 residues. V was clipped by 2 bases and J by 11 bases; unmatched bases: 9. The germline V gene encodes CDR1 SGHKS and CDR2 YYEKEE (reference sequence). DNA for the CDR3: TGTGCCAGCAGCTTTTCGCCGGGACTAGAGCTTCAGTACTTC. Translated, it gives CASSFSPGLELQYF.

This clonotype showed up just a few times. The chain employs TRBV11-2 and TRBJ1-1; D is possibly TRBD1 (6 bases). Trimming removed 3 bases at V and 4 bases at J, with 15 bases between. Per the germline V gene, CDR1 is SGHAT and CDR2 is FQNNGV. This CDR3 has 15 residues. CDR3 DNA: TGTGCCAGCAGCTTGCGGGTTCGGACAGCCACTGAAGCTTTCTTT. Its translation is CASSLRVRTATEAFF. The full variable domain, rest sourced from reference TRBV11-2 and TRBJ1-1, is EAGVAQSPRYKIIEKRQSVAFWCNPISGHATLYWYQQILGQGPKLLIQFQNNGVVDDSQLPKDRFSAERLKGVDSTLKIQPAKLEDSAVYLCASSLRVRTATEAFFGQGTRLTVV.

The J gene is TRBJ1-2, the V gene TRBV4-1; no reliable D call. The germline V gene encodes CDR1 MGHRA and CDR2 YSYEKL. This CDR3 has 15 residues. Trimming stripped 1 base from V and 2 bases from J, with 11 bases between. CDR3 nucleotide sequence: TGCGCCAGCAGCCAAGGTAGCCGGGTCAACTATGGCTACACCTTC. Encoded protein: CASSQGSRVNYGYTF.

This chain connects TRBV12-3 or TRBV12-4 to TRBJ2-7; tentative D call: TRBD1 (5 bases). The CDR3 runs to 14 residues. V lost 5 bases and J lost 6, with 17 bases in between. The CDR3 sequence is CASSHRLQGVEQYF. The CDR3 DNA follows: TGTGCCAGCAGTCATCGCCTTCAGGGTGTCGAGCAGTACTTC.

This clonotype was observed a handful of times. The chain couples TRBV6-5 to TRBJ2-1; 16 positions agree with TRBD2. CDR1 and CDR2 (germline): MNHEY, SVGAGI. V gave up 7 bases and J gave up 8 bases; unmatched junction bases: 8. CDR3 length equals 16 residues. CDR3 loop: CASMGTSGRALDEQFF. The CDR3 bases are TGTGCCAGCATGGGGACTAGCGGGAGGGCCCTGGATGAGCAGTTCTTC.

This clonotype was recorded a few times. The V and J genes are TRBV12-3 or TRBV12-4 and TRBJ2-7, with unresolved D. This CDR3 is built from 12 residues. Trimming pared 2 bases from V and 5 bases from J, leaving 7 bases between. CDR3 residues: CASSLRVDEQYF. In DNA, the CDR3 is TGTGCCAGCAGTTTACGGGTGGACGAGCAGTACTTC.

The V call is TRBV24-1, the J call TRBJ2-5, with D tentatively TRBD2 (5 bases). Trimming removed 9 bases from V and 1 base from J, with 17 bases in between. The CDR3 contains 15 residues. Germline CDR1 reads KGHDR; CDR2 reads SFDVKD. In nucleotides, the CDR3 is TGTGCCACCCAAGGAGGAACAGCACCCCAAGAGACCCAGTACTTC. Protein sequence: CATQGGTAPQETQYF.

This clonotype was counted between two and nine times. V usage is TRBV24-1 and J usage is TRBJ2-3, with D possibly TRBD1 on 6 matching bases. The germline V gene encodes CDR1 KGHDR and CDR2 SFDVKD. Trimming left V 9 bases short and J 4 bases short, with 19 bases between. CDR3 length: 15 residues. The CDR3 bases are TGTGCCACCGCCTCAGGGGAAGTGGTCCCAGATACGCAGTATTTT. This encodes CATASGEVVPDTQYF.

In this sample, this clonotype turned up a few times. The chain combines TRBV12-3 or TRBV12-4 with TRBJ2-7, with D perhaps matching TRBD2 (5 bases). The germline V and J ends were trimmed by 2 bases and 4 bases, with 21 bases remaining between them. The CDR3 length is 17 residues. The CDR3 is CASSLNPIGGVEYEQYF. CDR3 nucleotides: TGTGCCAGCAGTTTAAATCCTATAGGAGGTGTAGAGTACGAGCAGTACTTC.

V usage is TRBV27 and J usage is TRBJ1-6; TRBD1 might be the D (6 bases). The V gene's germline CDR1 is MNHEY and CDR2 SMNVEV (reference sequence). This CDR3 has 17 amino acids. V was clipped by 2 bases and J by 0 bases, with 11 bases between them. As DNA, the CDR3 is TGTGCCAGCAGTTTACAGGGGCTGAACTCCTATAATTCACCCCTCCACTTT. Protein: CASSLQGLNSYNSPLHF.

A word on this clonotype: Just one base apart from a much larger clone, this may be a read error. V and J are TRBV20-1 and TRBJ2-2, with TRBD2 matching over 10 bases. The length of the CDR3 is 18 residues. The V gene's germline CDR1 is DFQATT and CDR2 SNEGSKA (reference sequence). Germline trimming cut 4 bases from V and 0 bases from J; bases unmatched to any gene: 11. CDR3 bases: TGCAGTGCTATAGATACCCTAGCGGGAGCGACGAACACCGGGGAGCTGTTTTTT. It translates to CSAIDTLAGATNTGELFF.

This clonotype was observed a few times. The gene calls are TRBV9 and TRBJ1-2, with no clear D. V was clipped by 4 bases and J by 8 bases, with 12 bases between them. The germline V gene has CDR1 SGDLS and CDR2 YYNGEE. CDR3 length equals 12 residues. CDR3 sequence (DNA): TGTGCCAGCAGCACCCCGCCGGGGGGCTACACCTTC. Protein product: CASSTPPGGYTF. Together with reference TRBV9 and TRBJ1-2, the CDR3 gives the full variable domain: DSGVTQTPKHLITATGQRVTLRCSPRSGDLSVYWYQQSLDQGLQFLIQYYNGEERAKGNILERFSAQQFPDLHSELNLSSLELGDSALYFCASSTPPGGYTFGSGTRLTVV.

The rearrangement uses TRBV12-1 and TRBJ2-2; the DNA was not compared with TRBD1, the D call given in the table. TRBV12-1 is an annotated pseudogene. The CDR3 contains 15 residues. CDR3: CASRPPGSSTGELFF. The CDR3 nucleotides are TGTGCCAGCAGGCCGCCGGGCTCATCCACCGGGGAGCTGTTTTTT.

This clonotype showed up just once. The rearrangement joins TRBV7-9 to TRBJ2-1, with TRBD2 identical over 11 bases. Germline loops: CDR1 SEHNR, CDR2 FQNEAQ (reference sequence). This CDR3 comprises 14 residues. With V trimmed by 8 bases and J by 7 bases, 7 bases remained unmatched. In DNA, the CDR3 is TGTGCCAGCCAACTAGCGGGAGCGAAAAATGAGCAGTTCTTC. Translating it yields CASQLAGAKNEQFF.

CDR3 in DNA: TGTGCCAGCGCCTCACCCCCGACTCCTGTAGTATCAGCTTTCTTT. It codes for CASASPPTPVVSAFF. V and J are TRBV7-9 and TRBJ1-1, with D uncertain. The length of the CDR3 is 15 residues. Germline V gene data show CDR1 as SEHNR and CDR2 as FQNEAQ (reference sequence). V was trimmed by 8 bases and J by 10 bases, leaving 26 bases between them.

CDR3 region: CASSPRQSDEQFF. In DNA, the CDR3 is TGTGCCAGCAGCCCCCGACAAAGCGATGAGCAGTTCTTC. The chain employs TRBV7-9 and TRBJ2-1; D not certain. The ends were cut back, 5 bases at V and 8 bases at J, with 13 bases in the middle. CDR1 SEHNR and CDR2 FQNEAQ come from the germline V gene (reference sequence). The CDR3 extends over 13 amino acids.

This chain links TRBV9 with TRBJ2-3; possibly TRBD2 for D (5 bases). The germline V gene encodes CDR1 SGDLS and CDR2 YYNGEE. The germline V and J ends were trimmed by 0 bases and 4 bases, with 9 bases remaining between them. The CDR3 has 14 residues. The CDR3 DNA reads as TGTGCCAGCAGCGTAGCGGGATTGCCAGATACGCAGTATTTT. Translation: CASSVAGLPDTQYF.

CDR3 sequence: CASSIAVGNEQFF. Written as DNA, the CDR3 is TGTGCCAGTAGTATAGCCGTTGGGAATGAGCAGTTCTTC. The chain has TRBV19 and TRBJ2-1; D not resolved. V gave up 1 base and J gave up 7 bases, with 8 bases separating them. The CDR3 is 13 amino acids. CDR1 is LNHDA and CDR2 is SQIVND in the germline V gene (reference sequence).